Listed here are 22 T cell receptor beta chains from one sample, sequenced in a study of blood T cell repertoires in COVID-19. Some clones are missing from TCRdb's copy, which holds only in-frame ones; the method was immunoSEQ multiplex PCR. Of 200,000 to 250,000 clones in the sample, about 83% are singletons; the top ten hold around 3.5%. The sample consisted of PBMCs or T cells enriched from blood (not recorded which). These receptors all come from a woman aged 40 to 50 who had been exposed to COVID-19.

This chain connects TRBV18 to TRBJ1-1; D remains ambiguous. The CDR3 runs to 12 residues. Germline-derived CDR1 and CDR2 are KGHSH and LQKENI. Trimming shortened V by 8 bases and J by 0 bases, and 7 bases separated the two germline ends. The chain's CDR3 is CASGPVNTEAFF. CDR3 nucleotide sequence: TGTGCCAGCGGGCCGGTGAACACTGAAGCTTTCTTT. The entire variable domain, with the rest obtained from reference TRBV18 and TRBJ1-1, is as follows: NAGVMQNPRHLVRRRGQEARLRCSPMKGHSHVYWYRQLPEEGLKFMVYLQKENIIDESGMPKERFSAEFPKEGPSILRIQQVVRGDSAAYFCASGPVNTEAFFGQGTRLTVV.

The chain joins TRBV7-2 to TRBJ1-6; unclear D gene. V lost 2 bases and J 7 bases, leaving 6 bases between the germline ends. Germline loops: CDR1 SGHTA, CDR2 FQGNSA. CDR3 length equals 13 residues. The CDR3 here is CASSLTQNSPLHF. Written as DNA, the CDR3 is TGTGCCAGCAGCTTAACCCAGAATTCACCCCTCCACTTT.

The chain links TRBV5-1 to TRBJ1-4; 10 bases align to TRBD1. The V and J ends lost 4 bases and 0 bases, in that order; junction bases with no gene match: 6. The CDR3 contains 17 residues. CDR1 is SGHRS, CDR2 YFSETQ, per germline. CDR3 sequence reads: CASSRGQGLATNEKLFF. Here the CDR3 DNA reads TGCGCCAGCAGCCGGGGACAGGGGCTTGCAACTAATGAAAAACTGTTTTTT.

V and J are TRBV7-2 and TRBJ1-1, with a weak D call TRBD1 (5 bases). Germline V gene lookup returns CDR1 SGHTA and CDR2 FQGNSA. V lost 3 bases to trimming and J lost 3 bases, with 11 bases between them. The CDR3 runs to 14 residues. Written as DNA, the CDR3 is TGTGCCAGCAGCTTTGTCCCCAGGGACACTGAAGCTTTCTTT. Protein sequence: CASSFVPRDTEAFF. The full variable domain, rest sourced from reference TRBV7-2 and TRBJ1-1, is GAGVSQSPSNKVTEKGKDVELRCDPISGHTALYWYRQSLGQGLEFLIYFQGNSAPDKSGLPSDRFSAERTGGSVSTLTIQRTQQEDSAVYLCASSFVPRDTEAFFGQGTRLTVV.

The CDR3 DNA follows: TGTGCCAGCGAGAGCGACTACGAGCAGTACTTC. It encodes CASESDYEQYF. The genes are TRBV2 and TRBJ2-7; D gene unclear. The CDR3 extends over 11 amino acids. Trimming left V 8 bases short and J 3 bases short, with 8 bases between. From germline, CDR1 is SNHLY and CDR2 FYNNEI.

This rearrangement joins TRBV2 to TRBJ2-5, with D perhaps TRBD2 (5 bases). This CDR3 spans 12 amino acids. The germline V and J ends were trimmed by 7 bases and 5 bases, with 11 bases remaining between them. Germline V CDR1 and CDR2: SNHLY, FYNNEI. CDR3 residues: CASTRGWETQYF. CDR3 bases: TGTGCCAGCACTCGGGGTTGGGAGACCCAGTACTTC.

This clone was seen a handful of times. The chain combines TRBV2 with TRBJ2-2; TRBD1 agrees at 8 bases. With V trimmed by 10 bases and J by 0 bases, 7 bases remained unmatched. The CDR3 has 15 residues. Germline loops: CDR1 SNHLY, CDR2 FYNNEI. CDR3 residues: CATMLGQANTGELFF. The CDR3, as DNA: TGTGCCACCATGTTGGGACAGGCGAACACCGGGGAGCTGTTTTTT.

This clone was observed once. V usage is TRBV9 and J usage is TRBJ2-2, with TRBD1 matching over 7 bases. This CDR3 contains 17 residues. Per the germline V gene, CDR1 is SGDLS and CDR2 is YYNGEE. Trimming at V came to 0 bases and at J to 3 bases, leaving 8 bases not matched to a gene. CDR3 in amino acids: CASSVAIRGPDTGELFF. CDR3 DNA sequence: TGTGCCAGCAGCGTAGCTATTAGGGGGCCGGACACCGGGGAGCTGTTTTTT.

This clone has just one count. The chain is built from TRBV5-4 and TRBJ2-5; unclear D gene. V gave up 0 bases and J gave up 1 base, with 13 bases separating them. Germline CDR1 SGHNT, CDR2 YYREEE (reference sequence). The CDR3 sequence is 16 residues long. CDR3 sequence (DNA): TGTGCCAGCAGCTTGGCGGTCTCCCTAGGCCAAGAGACCCAGTACTTC. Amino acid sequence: CASSLAVSLGQETQYF.

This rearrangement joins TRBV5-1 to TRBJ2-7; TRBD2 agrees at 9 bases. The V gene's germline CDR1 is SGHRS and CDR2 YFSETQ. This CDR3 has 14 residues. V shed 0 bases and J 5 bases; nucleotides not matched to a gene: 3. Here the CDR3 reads CASSLASGVDEQYF. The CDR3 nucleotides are TGCGCCAGCAGCTTGGCTAGCGGGGTTGACGAGCAGTACTTC.

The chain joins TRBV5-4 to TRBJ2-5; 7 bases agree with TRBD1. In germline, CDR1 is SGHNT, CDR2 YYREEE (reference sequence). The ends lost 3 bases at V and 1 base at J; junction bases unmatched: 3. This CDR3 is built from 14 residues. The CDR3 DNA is TGTGCCAGCAGCTCAGACAGGGCCCAAGAGACCCAGTACTTC. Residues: CASSSDRAQETQYF.

Written as DNA, the CDR3 is TGTGCCAGTCGGGGATCCTATAATTCACCCCTCCACTTT. Residues: CASRGSYNSPLHF. The chain is built from TRBV28 and TRBJ1-6; no clear D. Trimming took 9 bases from V and 1 from J, leaving 7 bases between them. The germline gives CDR1 MDHEN, CDR2 SYDVKM. This CDR3 has 13 amino acids.

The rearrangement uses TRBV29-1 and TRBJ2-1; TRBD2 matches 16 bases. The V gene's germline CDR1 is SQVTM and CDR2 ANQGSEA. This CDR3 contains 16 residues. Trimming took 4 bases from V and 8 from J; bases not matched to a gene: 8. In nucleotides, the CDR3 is TGCAGCGTTGCGTCCGGGACTAGCGGGGGGGCACATGAGCAGTTCTTC. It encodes CSVASGTSGGAHEQFF.

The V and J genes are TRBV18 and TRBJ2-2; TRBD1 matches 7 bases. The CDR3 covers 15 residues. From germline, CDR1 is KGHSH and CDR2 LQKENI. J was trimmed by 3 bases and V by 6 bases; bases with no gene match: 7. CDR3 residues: CASSPYRGDTGELFF. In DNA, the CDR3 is TGTGCCAGCTCGCCGTACAGGGGCGACACCGGGGAGCTGTTTTTT. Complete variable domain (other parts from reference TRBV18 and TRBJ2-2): NAGVMQNPRHLVRRRGQEARLRCSPMKGHSHVYWYRQLPEEGLKFMVYLQKENIIDESGMPKERFSAEFPKEGPSILRIQQVVRGDSAAYFCASSPYRGDTGELFFGEGSRLTVL.

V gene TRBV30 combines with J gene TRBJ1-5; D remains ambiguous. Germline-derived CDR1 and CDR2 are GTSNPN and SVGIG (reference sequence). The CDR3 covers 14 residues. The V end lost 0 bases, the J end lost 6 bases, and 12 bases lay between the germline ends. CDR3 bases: TGTGCCTGGAGTGTATCGACATTTGGTCAGCCCCAGCATTTT. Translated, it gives CAWSVSTFGQPQHF. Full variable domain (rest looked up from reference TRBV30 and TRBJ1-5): SQTIHQWPATLVQPVGSPLSLECTVEGTSNPNLYWYRQAAGRGLQLLFYSVGIGQISSEVPQNLSASRPQDRQFILSSKKLLLSDSGFYLCAWSVSTFGQPQHFGDGTRLSIL.

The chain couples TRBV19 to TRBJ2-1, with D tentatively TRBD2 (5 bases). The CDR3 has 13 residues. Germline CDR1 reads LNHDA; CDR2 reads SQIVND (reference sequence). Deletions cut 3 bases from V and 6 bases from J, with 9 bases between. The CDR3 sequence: CASSITGINEQFF. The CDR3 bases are TGTGCCAGTAGTATTACGGGGATCAATGAGCAGTTCTTC.

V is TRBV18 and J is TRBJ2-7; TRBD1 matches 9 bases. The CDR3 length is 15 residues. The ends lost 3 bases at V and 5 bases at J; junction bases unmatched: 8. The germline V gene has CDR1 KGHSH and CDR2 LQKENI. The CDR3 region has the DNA TGTGCCAGCTCACCCACCGGGACAGGGCGTGACGAGCAGTACTTC. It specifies CASSPTGTGRDEQYF.

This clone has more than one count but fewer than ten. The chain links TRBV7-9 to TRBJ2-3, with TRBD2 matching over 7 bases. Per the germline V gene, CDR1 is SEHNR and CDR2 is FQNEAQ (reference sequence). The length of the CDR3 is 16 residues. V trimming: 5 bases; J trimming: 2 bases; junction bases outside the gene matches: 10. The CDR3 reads CASSPRVSGLTDTQYF. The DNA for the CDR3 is TGTGCCAGCAGCCCCCGGGTTAGCGGGCTCACAGATACGCAGTATTTT. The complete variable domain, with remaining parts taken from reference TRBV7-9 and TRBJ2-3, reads DTGVSQNPRHKITKRGQNVTFRCDPISEHNRLYWYRQTLGQGPEFLTYFQNEAQLEKSRLLSDRFSAERPKGSFSTLEIQRTEQGDSAMYLCASSPRVSGLTDTQYFGPGTRLTVL.

CDR3 bases: TGTGCCAGCAGCCCAGGCGGGGGCTATGGCTACACCTTC. Its protein is CASSPGGGYGYTF. The V gene is TRBV6-1, the J gene TRBJ1-2, with D possibly TRBD1 on 5 matching bases. V was clipped by 6 bases and J by 4 bases, with 12 bases between them. The CDR3 length is 13 residues. From germline, CDR1 is MNHNS and CDR2 SASEGT.

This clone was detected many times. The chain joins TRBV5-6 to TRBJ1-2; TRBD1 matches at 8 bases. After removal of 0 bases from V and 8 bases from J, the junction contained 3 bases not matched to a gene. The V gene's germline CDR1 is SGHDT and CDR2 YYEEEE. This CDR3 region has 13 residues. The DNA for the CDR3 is TGTGCCAGCAGCTTGGGCAGGGGGCAAGGCTACACCTTC. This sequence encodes CASSLGRGQGYTF.

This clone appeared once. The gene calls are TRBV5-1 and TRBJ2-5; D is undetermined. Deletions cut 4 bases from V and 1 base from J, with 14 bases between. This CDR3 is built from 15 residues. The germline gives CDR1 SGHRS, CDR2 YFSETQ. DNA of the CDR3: TGCGCCAGCAGCCCCTCTACGTCTGTCCAAGAGACCCAGTACTTC. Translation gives CASSPSTSVQETQYF.

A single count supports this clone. CDR3 nucleotide sequence: TGCGCCAGCAGCGGACAGGGAGGGGAGCTGTTTTTT. Protein product: CASSGQGGELFF. V and J are TRBV5-1 and TRBJ2-2; TRBD1 matches at 8 bases. There are 12 residues in the CDR3. CDR1 SGHRS and CDR2 YFSETQ come from the germline V gene. J was trimmed by 8 bases and V by 4 bases; bases with no gene match: 1.